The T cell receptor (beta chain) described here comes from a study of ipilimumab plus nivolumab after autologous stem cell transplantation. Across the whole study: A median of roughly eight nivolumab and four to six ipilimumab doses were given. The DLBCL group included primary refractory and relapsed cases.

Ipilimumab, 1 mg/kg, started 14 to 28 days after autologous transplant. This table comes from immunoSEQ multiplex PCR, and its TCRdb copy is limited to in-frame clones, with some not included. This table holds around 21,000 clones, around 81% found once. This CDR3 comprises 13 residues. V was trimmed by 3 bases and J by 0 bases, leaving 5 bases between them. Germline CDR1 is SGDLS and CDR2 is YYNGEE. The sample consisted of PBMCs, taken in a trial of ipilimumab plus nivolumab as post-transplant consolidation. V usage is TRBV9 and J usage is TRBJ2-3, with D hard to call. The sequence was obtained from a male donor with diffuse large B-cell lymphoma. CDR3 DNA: TGTGCCAGCAGCGCAGGTAGCACAGATACGCAGTATTTT. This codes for CASSAGSTDTQYF. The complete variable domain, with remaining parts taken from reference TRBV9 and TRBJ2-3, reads DSGVTQTPKHLITATGQRVTLRCSPRSGDLSVYWYQQSLDQGLQFLIQYYNGEERAKGNILERFSAQQFPDLHSELNLSSLELGDSALYFCASSAGSTDTQYFGPGTRLTVL.